A single T cell receptor (beta chain) is shown here with its context. Because it lacks the conserved phenylalanine or tryptophan at the end, this CDR3 is likely a read error. Because the CDR3's place on the DNA is in doubt, the DNA is left out and the CDR3 is given as listed by TCRdb. Inclusive of both ends, the CDR3 amounts to 19 amino acids. In germline, CDR1 is MNHNY, CDR2 SVGAGI (reference sequence). The entry originates in a study of tumor-infiltrating lymphocytes in oesophageal squamous cell carcinoma. MiXCR, applied by TCRdb to the PCR reads, yields one record per CDR3 protein. The sample carries just under 20,000 distinct CDR3 sequences, roughly 41% recorded once.

The chain couples TRBV6-6 to TRBJ2-6; TRBD1 is the table's D call and was not checked against the DNA. This receptor was obtained from a male donor with esophageal squamous cell carcinoma. Source material: normal esophageal tissue next to the tumor. Here the CDR3 reads CASSYTAGTHSYNEQFFGA.